This T cell receptor beta chain was recovered during a study of graft-versus-host responses after intestinal transplantation listed by TCRdb under 2021. General notes on the study: The transplants that recipients got were multivisceral, liver-intestinal, or isolated intestinal. Every recipient was given anti-thymocyte globulin induction, followed by around three years of maintenance tacrolimus and steroids. After intestinal transplantation, graft-versus-host and host-versus-graft alloreactive T cell clones were followed in the graft, circulation and bone marrow using bulk TCR-beta CDR3 sequencing. To identify alloreactive clones, pre-transplant mixed lymphocyte reaction products were sequenced and then compared with unstimulated pre-transplant donor and recipient T cells. The cohort enrolled 20 to 30 intestinal transplant recipients including one retransplant, and a few patients lacking pretransplant specimens were excluded. A peak of at least 4% donor T cells among recipient peripheral blood mononuclear cells was the definition used for donor T cell macrochimerism. Rather than going through the commercial service, samples from a few later patients were sequenced in-house on an Illumina MiSeq and processed with MiXCR. Broader findings and caveats from the paper: Early after transplant, peak levels of circulating GvH clones were associated with declines in HvG clones. Patients with donor T cell macrochimerism had high GvH to HvG T cell clonal ratios in their allografts. The relatively low number and heterogeneity of intestinal transplant patients limited the conclusions. GvH clones were detected in recipient bone marrow, and some of these GvH clones were observed earlier in ileal mucosa or blood, consistent with an intestinal mucosal origin.

With respect to this clone: Its antigen has not been determined. Base qualities are not recorded, but no much larger clone differs from it by a single base.

Libraries were constructed by the immunoSEQ multiplex PCR assay. For most patients, genomic DNA was isolated with the Qiagen DNeasy Blood and Tissue Kit and sent frozen to Adaptive Biotechnologies for TCR sequencing. High-throughput TCR-beta CDR3 sequencing of genomic DNA from most patients was performed by Adaptive Biotechnologies. On the authors' methods: TCR sequencing data were retrieved from Adaptive's ImmunoSEQ software for 18 patients, whereas three other patients were processed with MiXCR and VDJtools. To correct CD4 versus CD8 sorting errors, any sequence found in both subsets at a frequency ratio below 5:1 was removed. Because the origin of CDR3 nucleotide sequences shared between donor and recipient could not be assigned, those sequences were removed. At least 2-fold expansion over unstimulated cells and a minimum CFSE-low frequency of 0.002% (template counts) or 0.001% (read counts) were required for clones to be classified as alloreactive. Clones detected in sequenced pre-transplant spleen, lymph node, or MLR CFSE-low populations of the donor or recipient were defined as mappable. The cumulative frequency of alloreactive clones was calculated as a percentage of all sequences, weighted by copy number. Held by TCRdb, this immuneACCESS table contains in-frame sequences only and omits some clones. Under half of the omission traces to an unresolved V gene where checked; the cause of the rest is unknown. V and J calls and clone size are as listed in that table; D and trimming were resolved from the DNA. This sample holds roughly 100,000 clones; roughly 91% were observed only once. The ten largest account for roughly 0.2% of the sample.

V lost 5 bases and J lost 7 bases, and the count of bases not matched to a germline gene is 3. In the germline V gene, CDR1 corresponds to SGHRS and CDR2 to YFSETQ. Spanning cysteine to phenylalanine, the CDR3 consists of 14 amino acids. Only the CDR3 region is kept as DNA, spanning 42 bases read in frame from base 1. Taken with the paper, the label for time point translates to: cells obtained before transplantation from donor or recipient. CD3+CD4+ and CD3+CD8+ populations were FACS-sorted from unstimulated pre-transplant donor and recipient cells taken from spleen or lymph nodes. The origin of this receptor is a human donor who was the organ donor for an intestinal transplant. Sequencing used unstimulated CD4+ T cells sorted from spleen or lymph node cells, obtained before transplant. The rearrangement joined TRBV5-1 to TRBJ1-6; 10 bases in between match TRBD1. The DNA reads TGCGCCAGCAGAAAGGACAGGGGGAATTCACCCCTCCACTTT. Its coded protein is CASRKDRGNSPLHF. This CDR3, with the reference TRBV5-1 and TRBJ1-6 proteins standing in past its ends, gives the full variable domain KAGVTQTPRYLIKTRGQQVTLSCSPISGHRSVSWYQQTPGQGLQFLFEYFSETQRNKGNFPGRFSGRQFSNSRSEMNVSTLELGDSALYLCASRKDRGNSPLHFGNGTRLTVT.